Shown below are 31 T cell receptor beta chains from a single sample sequenced in a study of molecular identifiers for immune sequencing clone quantification. In TCRdb, the PCR reads were re-called with MiXCR into one record per CDR3 protein. Of over 550,000 distinct CDR3 sequences detected, around 25% appear once; the ten largest clones hold 0.7% to 0.95%. Input material: naive CD8+ T cells from blood, with Jurkat cell RNA spiked in. The subset here: FACS-sorted CD8+CD4-CCR7+CD45RA+ naive T cells. These TCRs come from a human donor in good health. Some libraries in this study had Jurkat cell RNA spiked in.

This clonotype was picked up many times. The chain employs TRBV14 and TRBJ2-7; D is unclear. CDR3 size: 12 residues. Germline lookup yields CDR1 SGHDN and CDR2 FVKESK. V lost 4 bases and J lost 5, with 9 bases in between. The CDR3 loop reads CASSPNTDEQYF. DNA for the CDR3: TGTGCCAGCAGCCCAAATACGGACGAGCAGTACTTC.

V usage is TRBV15 and J usage is TRBJ1-1; D uncertain. Trimming left V 5 bases short and J 9 bases short, with 16 bases between. The CDR3 spans 13 residues. Germline V lookup: CDR1 LNHNV, CDR2 YYDKDF (reference sequence). The CDR3 sequence is CATSGGRPAKAFF. CDR3 DNA sequence: TGTGCCACCAGCGGCGGACGTCCTGCCAAAGCTTTCTTT. The full variable domain, in which reference TRBV15 and TRBJ1-1 provide the parts outside the CDR3, is DAMVIQNPRYQVTQFGKPVTLSCSQTLNHNVMYWYQQKSSQAPKLLFHYYDKDFNNEADTPDNFQSRRPNTSFCFLDIRSPGLGDTAMYLCATSGGRPAKAFFGQGTRLTVV.

The chain employs TRBV11-2 and TRBJ2-7; perhaps TRBD2 as D (6 bases). The germline CDR1 and CDR2 sequences are SGHAT and FQNNGV. Trimming cost V 1 base and J 5 bases, with 12 bases left between them. This CDR3 is 14 amino acids long. CDR3 sequence (DNA): TGTGCCAGCAGCTTAGGTGGGGGGAGACACGAGCAGTACTTC. Translated, it gives CASSLGGGRHEQYF.

In its sample, this clonotype was seen many times. The rearrangement uses TRBV6-1 and TRBJ2-3; 14 bases match TRBD2. The CDR3 runs 15 residues. Per the germline V gene, CDR1 is MNHNS and CDR2 is SASEGT. The V gene end was trimmed by 3 bases and the J gene end by 8 bases; junction bases not matched to a gene: 4. The CDR3 nucleotides read TGTGCCAGCAGTGAGACTAGCGGGGGGGCTGGTACGCAGTATTTT. Translation gives CASSETSGGAGTQYF.

This clonotype was observed a few times. The chain joins TRBV4-1 to TRBJ2-1, with a possible D match to TRBD2 (5 bases). The CDR3 spans 16 residues. From germline, CDR1 is MGHRA and CDR2 YSYEKL. Trimming removed 0 bases from V and 4 bases from J, with 13 bases in between. The CDR3 sequence is CASSQDAGYGYNEQFF. The CDR3 region has the DNA TGCGCCAGCAGCCAAGATGCGGGTTACGGGTACAATGAGCAGTTCTTC.

About this clonotype: A read error may explain this, as a much larger clone is one base away. The rearrangement links TRBV4-3 to TRBJ2-1, with 12 bases aligning to TRBD2. The CDR3 spans 15 residues. Germline CDR1 and CDR2: LGHNA and YSLEER. This CDR3 is CASGQLAGGYNEQFF. CDR3 nucleotide sequence: TGCGCCAGCGGCCAACTAGCGGGGGGATACAATGAGCAGTTCTTC.

This clonotype was seen a few times. CDR3 amino acids: CASSPTPLATYEQYF. Here the CDR3 DNA reads TGTGCCAGCAGTCCTACCCCTCTGGCAACCTACGAGCAGTACTTC. The chain employs TRBV27 and TRBJ2-7; D not certain. The germline gives CDR1 MNHEY, CDR2 SMNVEV (reference sequence). Trimming removed 5 bases from V and 2 bases from J, with 16 bases in between. The CDR3 is made up of 15 amino acids.

The sample holds many counts of this clonotype. The rearrangement joins TRBV9 to TRBJ2-5; D gene uncertain. The ends were cut back, 0 bases at V and 5 bases at J, with 8 bases in the middle. The germline V gene encodes CDR1 SGDLS and CDR2 YYNGEE. There are 13 residues in the CDR3. In nucleotides, the CDR3 is TGTGCCAGCAGCGTAGCTGTCCAGGAGACCCAGTACTTC. It specifies CASSVAVQETQYF. Filled out from reference TRBV9 and TRBJ2-5, the complete variable domain reads DSGVTQTPKHLITATGQRVTLRCSPRSGDLSVYWYQQSLDQGLQFLIQYYNGEERAKGNILERFSAQQFPDLHSELNLSSLELGDSALYFCASSVAVQETQYFGPGTRLLVL.

This chain joins TRBV4-1 and TRBJ1-1, with 8 bases fitting TRBD1. Germline V gene lookup returns CDR1 MGHRA and CDR2 YSYEKL. The V and J ends lost 3 bases and 8 bases, in that order; junction bases with no gene match: 5. This CDR3 is built from 13 residues. The CDR3 loop is CASSQLGTGEAFF. CDR3 nucleotides: TGCGCCAGCAGCCAGCTCGGGACAGGAGAAGCTTTCTTT.

The J gene is TRBJ1-2, the V gene TRBV4-3; D remains unclear. The CDR3 runs 13 residues. V lost 0 bases to trimming and J lost 4 bases, with 6 bases between them. Per germline, CDR1 LGHNA and CDR2 YSLEER. The CDR3 sequence: CASSQDVAYGYTF. CDR3 nucleotide sequence: TGCGCCAGCAGCCAAGATGTGGCCTATGGCTACACCTTC.

There are a few counts of this clonotype. A junction boundary mismatches the germline segment, possibly from a read error. The V and J genes are TRBV19 and TRBJ2-3, with D possibly matching TRBD1 (5 bases). The germline V gene has CDR1 LNHDA and CDR2 SQIVND (reference sequence). There are 14 residues in the CDR3. CDR3 amino acids: CASSPTQVTGTQYF. The CDR3 bases are TGTGCCAGTAGTCCCACCCAGGTCACAGGTACGCAGTATTTT. Combining the CDR3 with reference TRBV19 and TRBJ2-3 gives the whole variable domain DGGITQSPKYLFRKEGQNVTLSCEQNLNHDAMYWYRQDPGQGLRLIYYSQIVNDFQKGDIAEGYSVSREKKESFPLTVTSAQKNPTAFYLCASSPTQVTGTQYFGPGTRLTVL.

The table lists this clonotype with a few counts. J is TRBJ2-3 and V is TRBV30, with 11 bases that match TRBD1. This CDR3 contains 14 residues. Germline trimming cut 1 base from V and 6 bases from J; bases unmatched to any gene: 3. The V gene's germline CDR1 is GTSNPN and CDR2 SVGIG (reference sequence). The CDR3 protein is CAWSAGQGGDTQYF. In DNA, the CDR3 is TGTGCCTGGAGTGCGGGACAGGGGGGGGATACGCAGTATTTT.

This clonotype has only a few counts. The chain carries TRBV12-3 or TRBV12-4 and TRBJ2-7, with 9 bases identical to TRBD1. The CDR3 has 14 residues. The V gene end was trimmed by 6 bases and the J gene end by 5 bases; junction bases not matched to a gene: 8. The DNA for the CDR3 is TGTGCCAGCAGGTTGACAGGGGGAGTCGACGAGCAGTACTTC. Protein sequence: CASRLTGGVDEQYF.

The chain employs TRBV19 and TRBJ1-4, with D possibly being TRBD1 (6 bases). The germline CDR1 and CDR2 sequences are LNHDA and SQIVND (reference sequence). The V end was cut by 5 bases, the J end by 2 bases, with 18 bases between. The CDR3 totals 17 residues. The CDR3 loop reads CASSVLTGFGTNEKLFF. The CDR3 nucleotides are TGTGCCAGTAGTGTCCTCACAGGGTTCGGCACTAATGAAAAACTGTTTTTT.

On this clonotype: A much larger clonotype is one base distant, so this may be a read error. The rearrangement joins TRBV6-2 or TRBV6-3 to TRBJ2-7, with 9 bases matching TRBD1. The V gene end was trimmed by 2 bases and the J gene end by 6 bases; junction bases not matched to a gene: 2. Per the germline V gene, CDR1 is MNHEY and CDR2 is SVGEGT. There are 13 residues in the CDR3. CDR3 nucleotide sequence: TGTGCCAGCAGTTACGGGACAGGGCTCGAGCAGTACTTC. Protein product: CASSYGTGLEQYF.

The rearrangement joins TRBV3-1 to TRBJ2-3; TRBD2 matches at 10 bases. V lost 2 bases, J lost 6 bases, and 14 bases stayed unmatched. The length of the CDR3 is 18 residues. Germline V lookup: CDR1 LGHDT, CDR2 YNNKEL (reference sequence). The CDR3 loop reads CASSQRTPLAGARDTQYF. The CDR3 DNA reads as TGTGCCAGCAGCCAAAGAACCCCGCTAGCGGGGGCCCGGGATACGCAGTATTTT.

A word on this clonotype: The junction departs from germline at one end; a sequencing error may be responsible. The V gene is TRBV28, the J gene TRBJ2-7; 7 bases are a match to TRBD1. The germline V gene encodes CDR1 MDHEN and CDR2 SYDVKM. The CDR3 length is 14 residues. This CDR3 reads CASSPPGGSYVQYF. CDR3 DNA: TGTGCCAGCAGTCCCCCAGGGGGTTCCTACGTGCAGTACTTC.

This clonotype has ten or more counts. The rearrangement links TRBV9 to TRBJ2-7; D tentatively reads TRBD1 or TRBD2 (5 bases each). Germline CDR1 reads SGDLS; CDR2 reads YYNGEE. V lost 3 bases and J 5 bases, leaving 18 bases between the germline ends. The CDR3 runs 15 residues. The chain's CDR3 is CASSAEEWGSDEQYF. The CDR3 DNA is TGTGCCAGCAGCGCGGAAGAATGGGGGTCCGACGAGCAGTACTTC.

A note on this clonotype: A read error is possible here, since a much larger clone lies one base away. The rearrangement uses TRBV30 and TRBJ2-3; 10 nucleotides match TRBD2. The CDR3 totals 15 residues. J gave up 4 bases and V 3 bases, and 7 bases lay outside the gene matches. Per the germline V gene, CDR1 is GTSNPN and CDR2 is SVGIG (reference sequence). The CDR3 nucleotides read TGTGCCTGGAGCGCTAGCGGGGGACACTCAGATACGCAGTATTTT. It codes for CAWSASGGHSDTQYF. Full variable domain (outside the CDR3, taken from reference TRBV30 and TRBJ2-3): SQTIHQWPATLVQPVGSPLSLECTVEGTSNPNLYWYRQAAGRGLQLLFYSVGIGQISSEVPQNLSASRPQDRQFILSSKKLLLSDSGFYLCAWSASGGHSDTQYFGPGTRLTVL.

This clonotype was seen repeatedly, ten times or more. The rearrangement joins TRBV5-6 to TRBJ2-3, with D possibly matching TRBD2 (6 bases). V was pared by 2 bases and J by 0 bases, with 10 bases between. The CDR3 totals 15 residues. Germline values: CDR1 SGHDT, CDR2 YYEEEE. The CDR3: CASSFGAGSTDTQYF. In DNA form, the CDR3 reads TGTGCCAGCAGCTTTGGCGCGGGGAGCACAGATACGCAGTATTTT.

This clonotype was seen many times. DNA for the CDR3: TGTGCCAGCAGCTTGAGCGGGAGAGGGGTAGATACGCAGTATTTT. This sequence encodes CASSLSGRGVDTQYF. The chain uses TRBV7-2 and TRBJ2-3; 8 bases map to TRBD2. CDR1 is SGHTA, CDR2 FQGNSA, per germline. The trim removed 3 bases at V and 5 bases at J, leaving 7 bases unmatched. CDR3 length: 15 amino acids.

The chain combines TRBV15 with TRBJ2-2; D gene ambiguous. Germline V gives CDR1 LNHNV, CDR2 YYDKDF (reference sequence). V was trimmed by 5 bases and J by 2 bases, leaving 15 bases between them. This CDR3 has 16 residues. In DNA, the CDR3 is TGTGCCACCAGCGAAAAAATAGACGAAAACACCGGGGAGCTGTTTTTT. Protein product: CATSEKIDENTGELFF.

J is TRBJ2-2 and V is TRBV13; D is unresolved. There are 14 residues in the CDR3. Trimming pared 2 bases from V and 2 bases from J, leaving 6 bases between. CDR1 and CDR2 (germline): PRHDT, FYEKMQ (reference sequence). Written as DNA, the CDR3 is TGTGCCAGCAGCTTACATACAAACACCGGGGAGCTGTTTTTT. It is translated as CASSLHTNTGELFF.

CDR3 loop: CSARGTSGDYNEQFF. The CDR3, as DNA: TGCAGTGCTAGGGGAACTAGCGGAGACTACAATGAGCAGTTCTTC. This chain connects TRBV20-1 to TRBJ2-1, with 8 bases aligning to TRBD2. The CDR3 covers 15 residues. Per germline, CDR1 DFQATT and CDR2 SNEGSKA (reference sequence). The V gene end was trimmed by 3 bases and the J gene end by 3 bases; junction bases not matched to a gene: 7.

This clonotype came up a few times. The chain couples TRBV9 to TRBJ2-7; D possibly corresponds to TRBD1 (6 bases). The CDR3 extends over 14 amino acids. Germline V gene sequence: CDR1 SGDLS, CDR2 YYNGEE. The ends were cut back, 3 bases at V and 4 bases at J, with 14 bases in the middle. This chain's CDR3 is CASSAGGASYEQYF. CDR3 nucleotides: TGTGCCAGCAGCGCTGGGGGCGCCTCATACGAGCAGTACTTC.

This clonotype was observed at least ten times. The rearrangement uses TRBV29-1 and TRBJ2-2; D uncertain. Per the germline V gene, CDR1 is SQVTM and CDR2 is ANQGSEA. CDR3 length: 11 amino acids. V was clipped by 7 bases and J by 3 bases, with 6 bases between them. CDR3 loop: CSASDTGELFF. The DNA for the CDR3 is TGCAGCGCGTCGGACACCGGGGAGCTGTTTTTT.

Remarks on this clonotype: This may be a read error, as it is one base from a much larger clone. The gene calls are TRBV2 and TRBJ2-7; D is ambiguous. Germline V gene data show CDR1 as SNHLY and CDR2 as FYNNEI. The CDR3 spans 12 residues. The CDR3 DNA reads as TGTGCCAGCAGTGAAAAATGGTACGCGCAGTACTTC. Translation gives CASSEKWYAQYF.

Worth noting for this clonotype: A read error may produce the germline difference seen at one junction end. This chain joins TRBV9 and TRBJ1-1; TRBD1 aligns across 9 bases. CDR1 and CDR2 from the germline V gene are SGDLS and YYNGEE. This CDR3 comprises 17 residues. The CDR3 reads CASSGHQSGTGYTEAFF. The CDR3, as DNA: TGTGCCAGCAGCGGTCACCAATCCGGGACAGGGTACACTGAGGCTTTCTTT.

This sequence joins TRBV27 and TRBJ2-7, with D maybe TRBD1 (6 bases). Germline values: CDR1 MNHEY, CDR2 SMNVEV (reference sequence). Trimming stripped 3 bases from V and 4 bases from J, with 19 bases between. The CDR3 loop spans 16 amino acids. This chain's CDR3 is CASSFLPGQGIYEQYF. The CDR3 DNA reads as TGTGCCAGCAGTTTTCTCCCTGGCCAGGGGATTTACGAGCAGTACTTC.

About this clonotype itself: At one of its ends the junction is not consistent with the germline gene, which may arise from a read error. The CDR3 protein is CASSLSLSGGTEAFF. CDR3 in DNA: TGTGCCAGCAGCTTGTCTCTTTCGGGGGGCACTGAAGCTTTCTTT. V usage is TRBV5-3 and J usage is TRBJ1-1, with D possibly matching TRBD1 (5 bases). TRBV5-3 qualifies as an ORF whose function is uncertain. This CDR3 comprises 15 residues.

About this clonotype: A much larger clone lies a single base off, so this may be a read error. This sequence joins TRBV15 and TRBJ1-4; the D gene is possibly TRBD1 (6 bases). The CDR3 has 16 residues. Looked up from germline, CDR1 is LNHNV and CDR2 is YYDKDF (reference sequence). The DNA of the CDR3 is TGTGCCACCAGCAGAGTCCCCGGGGGGCACGACGAAAAACTGTCTTTT. Protein sequence: CATSRVPGGHDEKLSF.